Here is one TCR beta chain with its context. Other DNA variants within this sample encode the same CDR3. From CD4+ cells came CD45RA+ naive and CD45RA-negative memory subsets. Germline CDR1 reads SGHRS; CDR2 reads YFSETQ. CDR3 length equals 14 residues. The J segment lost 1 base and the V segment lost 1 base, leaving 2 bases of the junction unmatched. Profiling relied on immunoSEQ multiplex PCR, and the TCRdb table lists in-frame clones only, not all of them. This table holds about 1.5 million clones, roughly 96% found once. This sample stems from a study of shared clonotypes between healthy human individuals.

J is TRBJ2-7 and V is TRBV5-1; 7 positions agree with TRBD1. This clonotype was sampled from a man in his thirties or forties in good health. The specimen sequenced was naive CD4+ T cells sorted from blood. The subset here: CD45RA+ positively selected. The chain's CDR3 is CASSLRGRSYEQYF. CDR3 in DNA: TGCGCCAGCAGCTTGAGGGGGCGGTCCTACGAGCAGTACTTC.